These T cell receptor beta chains were read from a single sample in a study of shared clonotypes between healthy human individuals. Assay used: immunoSEQ multiplex PCR; TCRdb lists only in-frame clones, some missing. Found here are about 2.4 million clones, 90% to 95% of them singletons; the top ten hold about 0.39%. The specimen sequenced was naive CD4+ T cells from PBMCs. These receptors all stem from a man between 18 and 35 years old in good health. Some clones in this sample may be carry-over from other donors' samples. CDR3s include the opening cysteine and the closing phenylalanine or tryptophan. Each record gives: D gene, J gene, V gene, CDR3 length, CDR3 DNA, CDR3 protein. D genes are given only for firm matches.

>TRBD2|TRBJ2-2|TRBV5-1|16
TGCGCCAGCAGCTTGGACCCAGGACTAGATACCGGGGAGCTGTTTTTT
CASSLDPGLDTGELFF
>TRBD2|TRBJ2-1|TRBV7-9|16
TGTGCCAGCAGCTTTGTGCTAGCGGGAACCTACAATGAGCAGTTCTTC
CASSFVLAGTYNEQFF
>-|TRBJ2-7|TRBV6-1|16
TGTGCCAGCAGTGAACGGGAGACAGGGTTTATCTACGAGCAGTACTTC
CASSERETGFIYEQYF
>-|TRBJ1-1|TRBV6-6|10
TGTGCCAGCAGTCCCCCTCCAGCTTTCTTT
CASSPPPAFF
>-|TRBJ2-7|TRBV29-1|16
TGCAGCGTTGAAGACCGGACCTCCTCGGGCTCCTACGAGCAGTACTTC
CSVEDRTSSGSYEQYF
>-|TRBJ1-5|TRBV10-3|11
TGTGCCATCGGGGGGAATCAGCCCCAGCATTTT
CAIGGNQPQHF
>-|TRBJ2-6|TRBV29-1|14
TGCAGCGTTGTCCAGTTCTCTGGGGCCAACGTCCTGACTTTC
CSVVQFSGANVLTF
>-|TRBJ1-3|TRBV18|12
TGTGCCAGCTCAGAAACAGCGGACACCATATATTTT
CASSETADTIYF
>-|TRBJ2-2|TRBV19|14
TGTGCCAGTAGTATCGTTGGGAACACCGGGGAGCTGTTTTTT
CASSIVGNTGELFF
>-|TRBJ2-7|TRBV29-1|14
TGCAGCGCAACCCTTATGGGATCCTTCTACGAGCAGTACTTC
CSATLMGSFYEQYF
>-|TRBJ2-7|TRBV12-2|15
TGTGCAAGTCGCTTCCCCCCTGACTGGGGGTACGAGCAGTACTTC
CASRFPPDWGYEQYF